This entry features one T cell receptor beta chain sequence. The data originate from a study of Ad26.COV2.S vaccination and SARS-CoV-2 variants. The V end was cut by 5 bases, the J end by 2 bases, with 8 bases between. The CDR3 covers 13 residues. Treatment given: 15 to 20 received Ad26.COV2.S at low or high dose, single or two shots; 5 received placebo; per-sample allocation not given. Collection of the samples took place on day 63 after the first injection of vaccine or placebo. Sequencing was performed with immunoSEQ multiplex PCR; in TCRdb, only in-frame clones are kept and a portion is missing. The sample holds roughly 350,000 clones, 80% to 90% seen once.

The material was peripheral blood, obtained in a trial of Ad26.COV2.S vaccine versus placebo. The origin of this receptor is a person between 18 and 60 years old who received the Ad26.COV2.S COVID-19 vaccine or a placebo. The V gene is TRBV12-3 or TRBV12-4, the J gene TRBJ2-3; D ambiguous. The CDR3 reads CASSRTFTDTQYF. The CDR3 DNA follows: TGTGCCAGCAGTCGGACCTTCACAGATACGCAGTATTTT.